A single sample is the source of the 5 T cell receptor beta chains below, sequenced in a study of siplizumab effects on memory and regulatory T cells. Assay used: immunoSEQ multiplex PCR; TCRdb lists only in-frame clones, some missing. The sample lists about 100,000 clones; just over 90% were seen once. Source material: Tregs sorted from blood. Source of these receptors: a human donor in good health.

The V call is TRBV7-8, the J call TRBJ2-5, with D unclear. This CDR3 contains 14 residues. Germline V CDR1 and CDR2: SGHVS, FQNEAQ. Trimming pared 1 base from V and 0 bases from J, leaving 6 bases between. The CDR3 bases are TGTGCCAGCAGCTTAGAGGCGAACCAAGAGACCCAGTACTTC. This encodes CASSLEANQETQYF. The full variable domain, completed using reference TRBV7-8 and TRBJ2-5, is GAGVSQSPRYKVAKRGQDVALRCDPISGHVSLFWYQQALGQGPEFLTYFQNEAQLDKSGLPSDRFFAERPEGSVSTLKIQRTQQEDSAVYLCASSLEANQETQYFGPGTRLLVL.

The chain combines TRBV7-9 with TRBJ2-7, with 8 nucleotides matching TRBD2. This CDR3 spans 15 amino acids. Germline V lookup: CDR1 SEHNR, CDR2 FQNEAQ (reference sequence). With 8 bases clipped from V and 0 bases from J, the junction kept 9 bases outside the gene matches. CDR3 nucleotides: TGTGCCAGCGTGCTAGCGGGCGGGCCCTCCTACGAGCAGTACTTC. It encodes CASVLAGGPSYEQYF.

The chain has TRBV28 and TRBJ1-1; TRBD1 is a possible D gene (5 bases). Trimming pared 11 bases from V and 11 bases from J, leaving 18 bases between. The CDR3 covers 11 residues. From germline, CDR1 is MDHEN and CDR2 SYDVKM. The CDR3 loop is CAAGTPLMAFF. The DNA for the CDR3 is TGTGCCGCCGGGACCCCGCTTATGGCTTTCTTT.

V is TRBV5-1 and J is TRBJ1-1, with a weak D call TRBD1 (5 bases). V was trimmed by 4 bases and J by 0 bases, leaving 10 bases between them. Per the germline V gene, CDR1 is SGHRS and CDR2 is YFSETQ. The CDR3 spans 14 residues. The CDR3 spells CASSPDTVNTEAFF. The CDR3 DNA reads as TGCGCCAGCAGCCCGGACACTGTGAACACTGAAGCTTTCTTT.

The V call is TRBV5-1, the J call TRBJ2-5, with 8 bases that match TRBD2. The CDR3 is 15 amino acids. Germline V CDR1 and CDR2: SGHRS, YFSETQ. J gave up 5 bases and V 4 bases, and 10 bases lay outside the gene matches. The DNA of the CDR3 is TGCGCCAGCAGCGCCCTCGGGGGCGGGAGGGAGACCCAGTACTTC. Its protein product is CASSALGGGRETQYF. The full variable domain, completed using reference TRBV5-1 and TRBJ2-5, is KAGVTQTPRYLIKTRGQQVTLSCSPISGHRSVSWYQQTPGQGLQFLFEYFSETQRNKGNFPGRFSGRQFSNSRSEMNVSTLELGDSALYLCASSALGGGRETQYFGPGTRLLVL.